There are a few counts of the clone carrying this T cell receptor (beta chain). Its target is unknown. This entry is derived from a study of cytomegalovirus exposure and HLA in healthy donors. Study-wide results and caveats: Earlier findings revealed that most TCR beta V segments proved productive either about 90% or about 30% of the time.

Per germline, CDR1 KGHSH and CDR2 LQKENI. The CDR3 has 18 amino acids. The junction had 9 bases not matched to a gene; V was cut back by 5 bases and J by 0 bases. With 60 Vbeta and 13 Jbeta primers, the PCR was carried out. Some clones are missing from TCRdb's copy, which holds only in-frame ones; the method was immunoSEQ multiplex PCR. Of around 160,000 clones in the sample, 60% to 85% are singletons; the top ten hold approximately 2.9%. V and J are TRBV18 and TRBJ2-4, with 11 nucleotides matching TRBD2. The sample comprised PBMCs. The clonotype was recovered from a man aged 35 to 55 in good health and CMV-seropositive. CDR3 bases: TGTGCCAGCTCATCGTTAGCGGGAGGGCCGGTAGCCAAAAACATTCAGTACTTC. It specifies CASSSLAGGPVAKNIQYF.